The subject of this entry is one T cell receptor (beta chain). This clonotype has a count of ten or more. No antigen is known for it. The sample holds no much larger clone one base away, and base qualities are not on file. CDR1 and CDR2 are drawn from the germline V gene: LGHNA, YNFKEQ. V has 0 bases trimmed and J has 3 bases trimmed; junction bases matching no gene number 7. From cysteine to phenylalanine, the CDR3 is 17 amino acids long. Only the CDR3 part of the read is kept: 51 bases, read in frame from the first base. This record belongs to a study of T cells after yellow fever vaccination (dated by TCRdb to the late 2010s). For context, the study as a whole: The SMART-Seq v4 Ultra Low Input RNA kit was used to prepare libraries from fractions with low cell numbers. To track T-cell clones before and after primary and booster YFV17D yellow fever vaccination, bulk TCR alpha and beta repertoires were sequenced longitudinally. Two healthy male donors, one aged 18 to 30 and one aged 30 to 40 years, made up the cohort. Blood was collected at multiple timepoints before and after primary and secondary immunization, and bulk PBMC replicates and cell subsets were isolated. Paper-wide results and their limitations: A small share of clonotypes occurred in both CD4 and CD8 compartments, likely arising from convergent recombination. Computational filtering was required because FACS-sorted repertoires could contain abundant contaminating clonotypes from the bulk population. Because the study included only a couple of donors, the extent to which the findings can be generalized is limited. Compared with the primary T-cell response, the secondary T-cell response was weaker but faster, peaking on day 5 rather than day 15. After the booster, most clones that had expanded after primary vaccination were detected again (nearly 97% of CD4 and more than 80% of CD8), suggesting broad maintenance of memory.

Sequencing was carried out with an Illumina NovaSeq 6000. TCR cDNA was made using 5'RACE template switching, a step that added a universal primer site and unique molecular identifiers. cDNA synthesis was primed from both the TCR alpha and TCR beta constant segments. Two PCR steps were used to amplify libraries, with sample barcodes and sequencing adapters being added in the second step. Sequencing of libraries was done on Illumina HiSeq 2500 (2x100 bp) or NovaSeq (2x150 bp). In the paper's pipeline: Reads were demultiplexed and collapsed into UMI consensus sequences with MIGEC, and V(D)J alignment was performed with MiXCR. Vaccine-responding clonotypes were defined with edgeR using replicate PBMC samples, requiring FDR below 0.01 and a log2 fold change above 5 up to day 15. Bulk clonotypes were assigned CD4 or CD8 identity according to which sequenced CD4 or CD8 repertoire held them at higher abundance. The public reads were run again by TCRdb, first through fastp at Q25 and then through MiXCR, and only productive beta chains were kept. Each entry is one CDR3 protein sequence, shown with its most common DNA and genes. These V and J calls derive from TCRdb rather than the authors' analysis. The sample data list nearly 300,000 distinct CDR3 sequences, and approximately 8% of these were observed just once. The ten most abundant clones make up 3% to 3.5% of the sample.

The intended sense of this specimen's treatment or condition label: live attenuated yellow fever vaccine strain. PBMCs were isolated from peripheral blood using a standard Ficoll-Paque protocol. Dynabeads CD4 and CD8 positive selection kits were used to isolate the CD4 and CD8 T-cell fractions. TriZol was used to extract RNA from bulk PBMCs, CD4 and CD8 fractions, and dextramer-positive and dextramer-negative fractions. This TCR was sampled from a man younger than 30 who received the YFV17D yellow fever vaccine. This specimen consisted of CD4+ T cells sorted from PBMCs, obtained 5 days after the yellow fever booster vaccination. Recombination linked TRBV4-2 to TRBJ2-3, with TRBD2 matching 9 junction bases. At the DNA level, the sequence is TGTGCCAGCAGCCAAGATAACGCGGGGGGGCCGACAGATACGCAGTATTTT. It encodes CASSQDNAGGPTDTQYF.